Below are 26 T cell receptor beta chains sequenced from a single sample in a study of T cell repertoires in aging, cancer and after chemotherapy. Amplification of TCR beta used genomic DNA extracted from peripheral blood. Multiplex touch-down PCR with TRB-A/B primers amplified rearranged V-D-J TRB sequences. TCRdb re-called the multiplex PCR reads with MiXCR, one entry per CDR3 protein. The repertoire holds 8,500 to 10,000 distinct CDR3 sequences, with around 40% as singletons. Sequencing used blood. These receptors were obtained from a human donor in good health.

Remarks on this clonotype: A single base separates this from a much larger clone, so it may be a read error. V usage is TRBV19 and J usage is TRBJ1-2; no clear D. CDR1 LNHDA and CDR2 SQIVND come from the germline V gene (reference sequence). Trimming cost V 1 base and J 2 bases, with 11 bases left between them. This CDR3 spans 15 amino acids. CDR3 sequence (DNA): TGTGCCAGTAGTATAGTATTAGCCAGGAACTATGGCTACACCTTC. Its protein is CASSIVLARNYGYTF.

The rearrangement joins TRBV19 to TRBJ2-7; maybe TRBD2 (6 bases). This CDR3 has 13 residues. The germline CDR1 and CDR2 sequences are LNHDA and SQIVND (reference sequence). V dropped 1 base and J dropped 3 bases, with 7 bases sitting between them. In nucleotides, the CDR3 is TGTGCCAGTAGTATAGGGGAGGACTACGAGCAGTACTTC. Residues: CASSIGEDYEQYF.

This clonotype showed up just a few times. The rearrangement joins TRBV30 to TRBJ1-5, with TRBD1 matching 7 bases. V was pared by 2 bases and J by 1 base, with 5 bases of the junction left unmatched. CDR3 length: 15 amino acids. Germline V CDR1 and CDR2: GTSNPN, SVGIG (reference sequence). The CDR3 reads CAWSHPGQSNQPQHF. The CDR3 region has the DNA TGTGCCTGGAGTCACCCGGGACAGAGCAATCAGCCCCAGCATTTT.

By frequency in the sample, this clonotype is medium-sized. The CDR3 DNA reads TGTGCCACCAGCAGTCTTCGGGACAGCCTTTCCTACGAGCAGTACTTC. It translates to CATSSLRDSLSYEQYF. The chain couples TRBV15 to TRBJ2-7, with 7 bases lining up with TRBD1. Unmatched junction bases numbered 9, after V lost 3 bases and J lost 1 base. Germline CDR1 reads LNHNV; CDR2 reads YYDKDF (reference sequence). The CDR3 totals 16 residues.

J is TRBJ2-3 and V is TRBV19; 10 bases align to TRBD2. V was clipped by 4 bases and J by 6 bases; unmatched bases: 16. Germline V CDR1 and CDR2: LNHDA, SQIVND (reference sequence). The CDR3 totals 18 residues. The CDR3 reads CASSKVGGELAGMDTQYF. The CDR3 DNA follows: TGTGCCAGTAGTAAGGTAGGGGGCGAACTAGCGGGGATGGATACGCAGTATTTT.

This clonotype showed up just a few times. V is TRBV29-1 and J is TRBJ1-1; tentatively, D is TRBD1 (6 bases). V gave up 7 bases and J gave up 3 bases, with 9 bases separating them. The CDR3 length is 11 residues. The V gene's germline CDR1 is SQVTM and CDR2 ANQGSEA. The CDR3: CSAEGDTEAFF. The DNA for the CDR3 is TGCAGCGCGGAGGGGGACACTGAAGCTTTCTTT.

The rearrangement uses TRBV6-5 and TRBJ2-5; tentative D call: TRBD1 (6 bases). This CDR3 is built from 16 residues. Deletions cut 2 bases from V and 2 bases from J, with 15 bases between. CDR1 MNHEY and CDR2 SVGAGI come from the germline V gene. CDR3 protein: CASSYGRRGGQETQYF. In nucleotides, the CDR3 is TGTGCCAGCAGTTACGGCCGCAGGGGCGGGCAAGAGACCCAGTACTTC.

The V gene is TRBV6-2 or TRBV6-3, the J gene TRBJ2-3; TRBD1 aligns across 8 bases. The CDR3 has 15 amino acids. Germline V gene lookup returns CDR1 MNHEY and CDR2 SVGEGT. Unmatched junction bases numbered 2, after V lost 2 bases and J lost 1 base. Here the CDR3 DNA reads TGTGCCAGCAGTTACGAGACAGGGGGCACAGATACGCAGTATTTT. Protein: CASSYETGGTDTQYF.

A few counts support this clonotype. This chain joins TRBV12-3 or TRBV12-4 and TRBJ2-7, with TRBD1 matching 10 bases. The CDR3 contains 14 residues. V lost 7 bases to trimming and J lost 6 bases; unmatched junction nucleotides: 9. In DNA form, the CDR3 reads TGTGCCAGCATTCCGGGACAGGGGCATAGCGAGCAGTACTTC. Protein: CASIPGQGHSEQYF.

This clonotype is medium-sized (0.01 to 0.1%) within its sample. The rearrangement links TRBV11-1 to TRBJ2-3; a possible D gene is TRBD2 (5 bases). The CDR3 is 16 amino acids. Between the trimmed V and J ends, which lost 5 bases and 5 bases, there was a span of 20 bases. Germline V gene lookup returns CDR1 SGHAT and CDR2 FQDESV (reference sequence). CDR3 coding DNA: TGTGCCAGCAGCCGCGAACTTTTACGGGATGGAGATACGCAGTATTTT. It codes for CASSRELLRDGDTQYF.

The V and J genes are TRBV6-1 and TRBJ2-3, with no clear D. The CDR3 contains 14 residues. Germline V gene data show CDR1 as MNHNS and CDR2 as SASEGT. V lost 11 bases, J lost 2 bases, and 17 bases lay in between. In DNA form, the CDR3 reads TGTGCCTGCTTACTAAAATTCTCCACAGATACGCAGTATTTT. It encodes CACLLKFSTDTQYF.

This clonotype was detected only a few times. The V call is TRBV27, the J call TRBJ1-1; no reliable D call. The CDR3 sequence is 14 residues long. Trimming shortened V by 3 bases and J by 3 bases, and 11 bases separated the two germline ends. Germline CDR1 MNHEY, CDR2 SMNVEV (reference sequence). The CDR3 DNA reads TGTGCCAGCAGTTTTTGGGGTTCCGACACTGAAGCTTTCTTT. Its translation is CASSFWGSDTEAFF.

In its sample, this clonotype was seen a few times. The rearrangement joins TRBV27 to TRBJ2-1, with TRBD2 matching 8 bases. CDR1 and CDR2 from the germline V gene are MNHEY and SMNVEV (reference sequence). The V segment lost 0 bases and the J segment 10 bases; nucleotides outside the gene matches: 8. The CDR3 totals 15 residues. The CDR3 sequence: CASSLSGGAGGEQFF. CDR3 coding DNA: TGTGCCAGCAGTTTATCAGGGGGGGCGGGAGGAGAGCAGTTCTTC.

This clonotype turned up a few times. V usage is TRBV6-2 or TRBV6-3 and J usage is TRBJ2-2, with D possibly matching TRBD1 (7 bases). Germline CDR1 is MNHEY and CDR2 is SVGEGT. The V end was cut by 10 bases, the J end by 4 bases, with 19 bases between. The CDR3 length is 15 residues. The CDR3 loop is CATRRGAVSTGELFF. Written as DNA, the CDR3 is TGTGCCACCCGCAGGGGGGCGGTAAGCACCGGGGAGCTGTTTTTT.

The chain has TRBV11-2 and TRBJ2-2; D perhaps matches TRBD2 (5 bases). V was shortened by 4 bases and J by 7 bases, with 16 bases between the two germline ends. CDR3 length: 15 residues. From germline, CDR1 is SGHAT and CDR2 FQNNGV. The CDR3 spells CASSSRGRGHGELFF. CDR3 coding DNA: TGTGCCAGCAGCTCCCGAGGACGAGGGCACGGGGAGCTGTTTTTT.

This clonotype was picked up a small number of times. This chain links TRBV19 with TRBJ2-3; 8 bases are shared with TRBD2. Germline V gene sequence: CDR1 LNHDA, CDR2 SQIVND (reference sequence). V was clipped by 6 bases and J by 6 bases; unmatched bases: 8. This CDR3 has 14 amino acids. In nucleotides, the CDR3 is TGTGCCAGTAGGGTAGCGGGATCATCGGATACGCAGTATTTT. This sequence encodes CASRVAGSSDTQYF. The entire variable domain, with the rest obtained from reference TRBV19 and TRBJ2-3, is as follows: DGGITQSPKYLFRKEGQNVTLSCEQNLNHDAMYWYRQDPGQGLRLIYYSQIVNDFQKGDIAEGYSVSREKKESFPLTVTSAQKNPTAFYLCASRVAGSSDTQYFGPGTRLTVL.

J is TRBJ1-5 and V is TRBV7-9, with D perhaps TRBD1 (5 bases). Per germline, CDR1 SEHNR and CDR2 FQNEAQ (reference sequence). The CDR3 runs 14 residues. Trimming pared 11 bases from V and 4 bases from J, leaving 18 bases between. CDR3 in DNA: TGTGCCCCCCCCGCTAGGGGTCAAAATCAGCCCCAGCATTTT. Protein sequence: CAPPARGQNQPQHF.

The genes are TRBV6-5 and TRBJ2-5, with TRBD1 identical over 8 bases. The CDR3 is 15 residues long. V gave up 5 bases and J gave up 4 bases; unmatched junction bases: 9. The germline V gene encodes CDR1 MNHEY and CDR2 SVGAGI. The CDR3 protein is CASSQGQGARETQYF. As DNA, the CDR3 is TGTGCCAGCAGTCAGGGGCAGGGGGCAAGAGAGACCCAGTACTTC.

This clonotype was seen more than once but under ten times. The chain uses TRBV6-5 and TRBJ2-5; 11 nucleotides agree with TRBD2. Trimming at V came to 6 bases and at J to 3 bases, leaving 9 bases not matched to a gene. The CDR3 loop spans 16 amino acids. CDR1 and CDR2 (germline): MNHEY, SVGAGI. The CDR3 sequence: CASRPSLAGGKETQYF. In nucleotides, the CDR3 is TGTGCCAGCAGGCCCTCCCTAGCGGGAGGAAAAGAGACCCAGTACTTC.

Only a few counts were recorded for this clonotype. The chain employs TRBV18 and TRBJ2-6; the D is unclear. The CDR3 contains 15 residues. Germline-derived CDR1 and CDR2 are KGHSH and LQKENI. V was clipped by 2 bases and J by 2 bases, with 7 bases between them. The chain's CDR3 is CASSPEAAGANVLTF. CDR3 DNA sequence: TGTGCCAGCTCACCAGAGGCGGCTGGGGCCAACGTCCTGACTTTC.

V gene TRBV19 combines with J gene TRBJ1-6; tentative D call: TRBD1 (5 bases). Germline V gene data show CDR1 as LNHDA and CDR2 as SQIVND (reference sequence). The length of the CDR3 is 15 residues. With 5 bases removed from V and 14 bases from J, the gap between germline ends came to 22 bases. The CDR3: CASSPSGGRGLTLHF. CDR3 coding DNA: TGTGCCAGTAGTCCGTCGGGGGGACGAGGTCTCACCCTCCACTTT.

By proportion, this clonotype is large. The rearrangement links TRBV27 to TRBJ2-6; no definite D call. Trimming took off 5 bases at V and 0 bases at J, with 2 bases between the two ends. The CDR3 totals 13 residues. The germline gives CDR1 MNHEY, CDR2 SMNVEV (reference sequence). In nucleotides, the CDR3 is TGTGCCAGCAGTCCCTCTGGGGCCAACGTCCTGACTTTC. Amino acid sequence: CASSPSGANVLTF.

This clonotype is deemed medium-sized. V is TRBV29-1 and J is TRBJ2-7; D might be TRBD2 (5 bases). The germline gives CDR1 SQVTM, CDR2 ANQGSEA. Trimming took off 5 bases at V and 2 bases at J, with 10 bases between the two ends. The CDR3 has 12 amino acids. The CDR3 DNA follows: TGCAGCGTTTCGGACTCTACCTACGAGCAGTACTTC. This gives the protein CSVSDSTYEQYF.

The gene calls are TRBV14 and TRBJ2-3; the match to TRBD2 covers 13 bases. The CDR3 runs 17 residues. Losses at the gene ends were 1 base for V and 3 bases for J; bases not matched to a gene: 4. CDR1 and CDR2 from the germline V gene are SGHDN and FVKESK. Written as DNA, the CDR3 is TGTGCCAGCAGCCAAGCCGGACTAGCGGGAGTGACAGATACGCAGTATTTT. Amino acids: CASSQAGLAGVTDTQYF.

The chain recombines TRBV27 with TRBJ1-5, with a possible D match to TRBD1 (5 bases). Trimming left V 6 bases short and J 6 bases short, with 15 bases between. Per the germline V gene, CDR1 is MNHEY and CDR2 is SMNVEV (reference sequence). CDR3 length: 14 amino acids. The CDR3 spells CASSRAGVGQPQHF. CDR3 DNA sequence: TGTGCCAGCAGCCGGGCGGGGGTTGGTCAGCCCCAGCATTTT.

This clonotype has a handful of counts. The gene calls are TRBV18 and TRBJ2-5; no definite D call. CDR1 and CDR2 from the germline V gene are KGHSH and LQKENI. The CDR3 runs to 11 residues. V was clipped by 5 bases and J by 3 bases, with 4 bases between them. CDR3 residues: CASSEKETQYF. The CDR3 DNA sequence: TGTGCCAGCTCAGAGAAAGAGACCCAGTACTTC.